The 17 T cell receptor beta chains given below trace back to one sample, sequenced in a study of control samples from healthy donors and cancer patients. Sequencing was performed with immunoSEQ multiplex PCR; in TCRdb, only in-frame clones are kept and a portion is missing. The sample has about 63,000 clones, roughly 85% seen once. Specimen: blood. These receptors all stem from a man aged 40-49 years in good health.

The rearrangement joins TRBV11-2 to TRBJ1-1, with a weak D call TRBD1 (5 bases). Deletions cut 2 bases from V and 3 bases from J, with 16 bases between. This CDR3 comprises 16 residues. The V gene's germline CDR1 is SGHAT and CDR2 FQNNGV. The CDR3 region is CASSLRDSVGDTEAFF. In DNA, the CDR3 is TGTGCCAGCAGCTTACGGGATTCGGTAGGGGACACTGAAGCTTTCTTT. The whole variable domain, remainder taken from reference TRBV11-2 and TRBJ1-1, is EAGVAQSPRYKIIEKRQSVAFWCNPISGHATLYWYQQILGQGPKLLIQFQNNGVVDDSQLPKDRFSAERLKGVDSTLKIQPAKLEDSAVYLCASSLRDSVGDTEAFFGQGTRLTVV.

V usage is TRBV7-2 and J usage is TRBJ1-5, with TRBD1 as a possible D gene (6 bases). The CDR3 contains 15 residues. The V gene lost 2 bases and the J gene lost 2 bases, with 10 bases spanning the gap. Germline CDR1 is SGHTA and CDR2 is FQGNSA. CDR3 region: CASSLTGFGNQPQHF. CDR3 nucleotides: TGTGCCAGCAGCTTAACAGGGTTTGGCAATCAGCCCCAGCATTTT.

The gene calls are TRBV14 and TRBJ2-3; 9 nucleotides agree with TRBD2. V shed 2 bases, J shed 4 bases, and the junction held 10 bases outside the gene matches. The CDR3 covers 17 residues. CDR1 SGHDN and CDR2 FVKESK come from the germline V gene. The CDR3 spells CASSQTTGGLAPDTQYF. The CDR3 DNA sequence: TGTGCCAGCAGCCAAACTACTGGGGGACTAGCCCCAGATACGCAGTATTTT.

This chain uses TRBV4-3 with TRBJ2-2; D may be TRBD2 (7 bases). Germline assignment: CDR1 LGHNA and CDR2 YSLEER. The length of the CDR3 is 16 residues. Trimming removed 0 bases at V and 4 bases at J, with 12 bases between. CDR3 sequence reads: CASSQDGGAVTGELFF. CDR3 nucleotides: TGCGCCAGCAGCCAAGATGGGGGGGCCGTCACCGGGGAGCTGTTTTTT.

The rearrangement links TRBV25-1 to TRBJ2-1; unclear D gene. Germline assignment: CDR1 MGHDK and CDR2 SYGVNS. There are 11 residues in the CDR3. Trimming removed 7 bases from V and 1 base from J, with 2 bases in between. CDR3 residues: CASTSYNEQFF. CDR3 in DNA: TGTGCCAGCACATCCTACAATGAGCAGTTCTTC. The complete variable domain, with remaining parts taken from reference TRBV25-1 and TRBJ2-1, reads EADIYQTPRYLVIGTGKKITLECSQTMGHDKMYWYQQDPGMELHLIHYSYGVNSTEKGDLSSESTVSRIRTEHFPLTLESARPSHTSQYLCASTSYNEQFFGPGTRLTVL.

This clone was picked up one time. The genes are TRBV24-1 and TRBJ1-4; tentatively, D is TRBD1 (5 bases). The CDR3 spans 15 residues. Per germline, CDR1 KGHDR and CDR2 SFDVKD. The V gene lost 5 bases and the J gene lost 8 bases, with 17 bases spanning the gap. The CDR3 region is CATSAGDRGKEKLFF. CDR3 nucleotides: TGTGCCACCAGTGCGGGGGATCGTGGAAAAGAAAAACTGTTTTTT.

V usage is TRBV24-1 and J usage is TRBJ1-2; D is ambiguous. Between the trimmed V and J ends, which lost 3 bases and 5 bases, there was a span of 12 bases. Per germline, CDR1 KGHDR and CDR2 SFDVKD. CDR3 length equals 14 residues. The CDR3 reads CATSDHTMGYGYTF. Here the CDR3 DNA reads TGTGCCACCAGTGATCACACGATGGGGTATGGCTACACCTTC.

J is TRBJ1-5 and V is TRBV19; D not resolved. This CDR3 has 14 amino acids. V lost 3 bases and J lost 0, with 6 bases in between. CDR1 LNHDA and CDR2 SQIVND come from the germline V gene (reference sequence). Here the CDR3 DNA reads TGTGCCAGTAGTATGAGTTATAGCAATCAGCCCCAGCATTTT. Translated: CASSMSYSNQPQHF.

This clone was counted once. The rearrangement joins TRBV4-3 to TRBJ2-2; D remains ambiguous. The CDR3 totals 13 residues. The germline V gene has CDR1 LGHNA and CDR2 YSLEER. Between the trimmed V and J ends, which lost 0 bases and 5 bases, there was a span of 4 bases. Written as DNA, the CDR3 is TGCGCCAGCAGCCAAGACTTTACCGGGGAGCTGTTTTTT. As protein: CASSQDFTGELFF.

A few counts support this clone. This rearrangement joins TRBV5-6 to TRBJ2-2; D ambiguous. The CDR3 sequence is 14 residues long. The germline V and J ends were trimmed by 4 bases and 1 base, with 8 bases remaining between them. From germline, CDR1 is SGHDT and CDR2 YYEEEE. CDR3 coding DNA: TGTGCCAGCAGCCCGACCAGGAACACCGGGGAGCTGTTTTTT. Amino acids: CASSPTRNTGELFF.

The table lists this clone with a few counts. The chain joins TRBV5-4 to TRBJ2-7, with D perhaps matching TRBD1 (6 bases). V lost 4 bases and J 3 bases, leaving 17 bases between the germline ends. The CDR3 loop spans 15 amino acids. Germline CDR1 reads SGHNT; CDR2 reads YYREEE (reference sequence). This chain's CDR3 is CASSGGPGHYYEQYF. The CDR3 region has the DNA TGTGCCAGCAGCGGGGGACCGGGACATTACTACGAGCAGTACTTC.

The J gene is TRBJ1-6, the V gene TRBV11-3, with D maybe TRBD1 (5 bases). Germline V CDR1 and CDR2: SGHNT, YENEEA. Trimming removed 1 base from V and 5 bases from J, with 9 bases in between. This CDR3 comprises 15 residues. The CDR3: CASSLGGGDNSPLHF. CDR3 DNA: TGTGCCAGCAGCTTAGGGGGAGGGGATAATTCACCCCTCCACTTT. The entire variable domain, with the rest obtained from reference TRBV11-3 and TRBJ1-6, is as follows: EAGVVQSPRYKIIEKKQPVAFWCNPISGHNTLYWYLQNLGQGPELLIRYENEEAVDDSQLPKDRFSAERLKGVDSTLKIQPAELGDSAVYLCASSLGGGDNSPLHFGNGTRLTVT.

The chain recombines TRBV3-1 (or the pseudogene TRBV3-2) with TRBJ2-2; D perhaps matches TRBD2 (6 bases). The CDR3 contains 14 residues. The germline V gene has CDR1 LGHDT and CDR2 YNNKEL (reference sequence). The ends were cut back, 1 base at V and 7 bases at J, with 10 bases in the middle. CDR3 in amino acids: CASSQVGGRGELFF. As DNA, the CDR3 is TGTGCCAGCAGCCAAGTGGGGGGACGCGGGGAGCTGTTTTTT.

The chain employs TRBV15 and TRBJ2-5, with D possibly matching TRBD1 (6 bases). CDR1 and CDR2 (germline): LNHNV, YYDKDF (reference sequence). The CDR3 consists of 14 residues. V was cut by 4 bases and J by 5 bases, with 14 bases left in between. The DNA of the CDR3 is TGTGCCACCAGCACCAGGGACATCCCGGAGACCCAGTACTTC. The encoded protein is CATSTRDIPETQYF.

The rearrangement links TRBV4-1 to TRBJ2-3, with D unresolved. The CDR3 is 12 residues long. The V end lost 4 bases, the J end lost 2 bases, and 4 bases lay between the germline ends. CDR1 MGHRA and CDR2 YSYEKL come from the germline V gene. CDR3 DNA: TGCGCCAGCAGCCCGGACACAGATACGCAGTATTTT. Its translation: CASSPDTDTQYF.

V usage is TRBV19 and J usage is TRBJ1-4; no clear D. Trimming shortened V by 3 bases and J by 8 bases, and 7 bases separated the two germline ends. Per the germline V gene, CDR1 is LNHDA and CDR2 is SQIVND (reference sequence). The CDR3 extends over 12 amino acids. CDR3 sequence reads: CASSMQREKLFF. In DNA form, the CDR3 reads TGTGCCAGTAGTATGCAACGGGAAAAACTGTTTTTT.

This clone was detected a few times. V is TRBV6-6 and J is TRBJ1-4, with 12 bases lining up with TRBD1. The CDR3 covers 15 residues. J gave up 7 bases and V 2 bases, and 2 bases lay outside the gene matches. The germline gives CDR1 MNHNY, CDR2 SVGAGI (reference sequence). The CDR3 bases are TGTGCCAGCAGTTACACGGGACAGGGGGCTGAAAAACTGTTTTTT. Amino acids: CASSYTGQGAEKLFF.